This T cell receptor beta chain was obtained from a study of molecular identifiers for immune sequencing clone quantification. General observations from the study: Clones of above 20 RNA copies carried over 99% of effector molecules; in naive cells they carried under 1%.

Each CDR3 protein gets one entry after TCRdb re-called the PCR reads with MiXCR. Altogether 300,000 to 400,000 distinct CDR3 sequences are present, 20% to 25% being singletons, with the ten largest covering roughly 0.8%. Trimming took off 5 bases at V and 7 bases at J, with 12 bases between the two ends. The CDR3 runs 13 residues. The V gene's germline CDR1 is PRHDT and CDR2 FYEKMQ (reference sequence). This clonotype was counted between two and nine times. What it binds is not known. The specimen sequenced was naive CD8+ T cells from blood, with Jurkat cell RNA spiked in. Indicated subset: FACS-sorted CD8+CD4-CCR7+CD45RA+ naive T cells. This chain links TRBV13 with TRBJ2-1; D unresolved. This clonotype originated in a human donor in good health. Some libraries in this study had Jurkat cell RNA spiked in. For the CDR3, the DNA is TGTGCCAGCAGCGCCTGGTCTCGGAATGAGCAGTTCTTC. Encoded protein: CASSAWSRNEQFF.